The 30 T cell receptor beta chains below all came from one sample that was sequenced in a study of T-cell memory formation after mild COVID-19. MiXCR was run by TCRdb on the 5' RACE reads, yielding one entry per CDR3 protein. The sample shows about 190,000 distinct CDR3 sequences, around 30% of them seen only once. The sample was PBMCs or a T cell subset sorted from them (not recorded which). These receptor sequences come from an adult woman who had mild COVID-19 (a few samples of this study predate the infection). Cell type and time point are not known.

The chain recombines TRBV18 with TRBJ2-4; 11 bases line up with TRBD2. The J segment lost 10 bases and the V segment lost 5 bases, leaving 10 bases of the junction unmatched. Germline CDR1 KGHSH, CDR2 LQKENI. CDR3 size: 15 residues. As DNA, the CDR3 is TGTGCCAGCTCAACAACTACTAGCGGGAGTTGGATTCAGTACTTC. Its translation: CASSTTTSGSWIQYF.

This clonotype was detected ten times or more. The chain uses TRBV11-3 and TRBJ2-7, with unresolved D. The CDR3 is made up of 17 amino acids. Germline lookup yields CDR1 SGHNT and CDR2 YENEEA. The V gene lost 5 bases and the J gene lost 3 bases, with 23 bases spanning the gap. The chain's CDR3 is CASSKFITKTEIYEQYF. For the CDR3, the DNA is TGTGCCAGCAGCAAATTTATTACCAAGACCGAAATCTACGAGCAGTACTTC.

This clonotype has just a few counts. The CDR3 DNA sequence: TGTGCCAGCAGCTTATCTCGTGGGACACCGGGGCGCCCTCGCACAGATACGCAGTATTTT. This codes for CASSLSRGTPGRPRTDTQYF. The chain joins TRBV7-9 to TRBJ2-3; maybe TRBD1 (6 bases). CDR1 and CDR2 (germline): SEHNR, FQNEAQ (reference sequence). V was pared by 2 bases and J by 1 base, with 25 bases between. This CDR3 comprises 20 residues. Combining the CDR3 with reference TRBV7-9 and TRBJ2-3 gives the whole variable domain DTGVSQNPRHKITKRGQNVTFRCDPISEHNRLYWYRQTLGQGPEFLTYFQNEAQLEKSRLLSDRFSAERPKGSFSTLEIQRTEQGDSAMYLCASSLSRGTPGRPRTDTQYFGPGTRLTVL.

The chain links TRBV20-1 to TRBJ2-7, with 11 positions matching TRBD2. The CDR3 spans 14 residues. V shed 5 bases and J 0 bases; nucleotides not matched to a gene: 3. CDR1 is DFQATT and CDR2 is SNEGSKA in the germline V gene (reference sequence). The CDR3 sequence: CSALGLAGSYEQYF. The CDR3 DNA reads TGCAGTGCTTTAGGACTAGCGGGCTCCTACGAGCAGTACTTC.

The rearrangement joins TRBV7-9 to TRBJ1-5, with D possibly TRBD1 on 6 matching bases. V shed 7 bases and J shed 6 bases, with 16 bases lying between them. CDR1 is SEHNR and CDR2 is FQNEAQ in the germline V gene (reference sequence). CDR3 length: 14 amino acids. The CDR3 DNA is TGTGCCAGCATCAGAGGGGGGCACAGTCAGCCCCAGCATTTT. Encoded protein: CASIRGGHSQPQHF.

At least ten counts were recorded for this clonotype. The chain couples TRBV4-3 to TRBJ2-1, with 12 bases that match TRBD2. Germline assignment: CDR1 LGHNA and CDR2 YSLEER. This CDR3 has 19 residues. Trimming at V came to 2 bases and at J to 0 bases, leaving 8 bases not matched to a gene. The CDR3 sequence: CASSQTHGLAGYSYNEQFF. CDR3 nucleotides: TGCGCCAGCAGCCAAACACACGGACTAGCGGGGTACTCCTACAATGAGCAGTTCTTC.

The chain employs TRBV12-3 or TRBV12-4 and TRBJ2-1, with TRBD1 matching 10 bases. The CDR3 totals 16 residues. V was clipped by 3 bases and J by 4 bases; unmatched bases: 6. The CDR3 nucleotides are TGTGCCAGCAGTTTGGGGACAGGGGTGGGGTACAATGAGCAGTTCTTC. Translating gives CASSLGTGVGYNEQFF.

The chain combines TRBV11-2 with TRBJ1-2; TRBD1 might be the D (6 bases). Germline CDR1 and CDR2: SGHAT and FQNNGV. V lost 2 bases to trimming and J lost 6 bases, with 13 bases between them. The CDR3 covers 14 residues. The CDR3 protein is CASSLSYREDGYTF. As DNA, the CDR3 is TGTGCCAGCAGCTTATCGTACAGGGAGGATGGCTACACCTTC.

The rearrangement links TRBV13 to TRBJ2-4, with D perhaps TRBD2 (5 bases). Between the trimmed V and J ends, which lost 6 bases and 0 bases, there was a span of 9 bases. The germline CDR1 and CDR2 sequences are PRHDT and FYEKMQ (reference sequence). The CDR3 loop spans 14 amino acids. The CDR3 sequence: CASRYAGAKNIQYF. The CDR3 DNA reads TGTGCCAGCAGATATGCGGGAGCCAAAAACATTCAGTACTTC.

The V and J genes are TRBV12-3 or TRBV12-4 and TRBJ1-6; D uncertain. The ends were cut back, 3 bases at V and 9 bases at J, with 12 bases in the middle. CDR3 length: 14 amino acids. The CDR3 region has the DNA TGTGCCAGCAGTTTGAGCAGCCCCAGTTCACCCCTCCACTTT. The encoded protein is CASSLSSPSSPLHF.

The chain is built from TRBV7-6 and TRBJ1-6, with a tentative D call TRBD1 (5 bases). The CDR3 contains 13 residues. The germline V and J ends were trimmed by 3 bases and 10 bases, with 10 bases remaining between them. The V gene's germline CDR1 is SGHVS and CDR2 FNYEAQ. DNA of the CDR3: TGTGCCAGCAGCTTTTCCTGGGACTCACCCCTCCACTTT. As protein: CASSFSWDSPLHF.

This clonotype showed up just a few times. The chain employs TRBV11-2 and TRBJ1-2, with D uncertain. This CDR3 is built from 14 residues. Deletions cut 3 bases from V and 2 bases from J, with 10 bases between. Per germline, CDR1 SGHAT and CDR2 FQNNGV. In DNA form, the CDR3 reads TGTGCCAGCAGCTTGGGGATAGCGAACTATGGCTACACCTTC. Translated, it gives CASSLGIANYGYTF.

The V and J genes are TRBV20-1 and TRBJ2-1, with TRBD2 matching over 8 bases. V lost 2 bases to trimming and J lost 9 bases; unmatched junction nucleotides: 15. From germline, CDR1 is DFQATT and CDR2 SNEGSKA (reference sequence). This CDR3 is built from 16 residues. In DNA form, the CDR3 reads TGCAGTGCTAGAACTCACGGGAGGGCCATGTTCACTGAGCAGTTCTTC. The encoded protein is CSARTHGRAMFTEQFF.

CDR3 sequence reads: CASSGRGRSEAFF. CDR3 nucleotides: TGTGCCAGCAGCGGTAGGGGCCGATCCGAAGCTTTCTTT. The rearrangement joins TRBV5-6 to TRBJ1-1, with D perhaps TRBD1 (5 bases). The CDR3 length is 13 residues. The germline V gene has CDR1 SGHDT and CDR2 YYEEEE. Trimming took off 4 bases at V and 8 bases at J, with 15 bases between the two ends.

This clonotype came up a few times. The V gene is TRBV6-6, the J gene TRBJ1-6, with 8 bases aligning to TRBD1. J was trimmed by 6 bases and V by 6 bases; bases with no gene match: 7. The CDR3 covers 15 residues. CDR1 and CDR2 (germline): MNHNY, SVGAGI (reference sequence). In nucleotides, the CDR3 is TGTGCCAGCAGCCCAGCAGGGGGCCTTAATTCACCCCTCCACTTT. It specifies CASSPAGGLNSPLHF.

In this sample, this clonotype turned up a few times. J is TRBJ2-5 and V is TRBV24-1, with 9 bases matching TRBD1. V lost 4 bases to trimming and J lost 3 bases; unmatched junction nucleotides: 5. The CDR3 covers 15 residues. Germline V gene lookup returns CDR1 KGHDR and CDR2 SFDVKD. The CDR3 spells CATSESGQGKETQYF. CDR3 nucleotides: TGTGCCACCAGTGAATCGGGACAGGGTAAAGAGACCCAGTACTTC.

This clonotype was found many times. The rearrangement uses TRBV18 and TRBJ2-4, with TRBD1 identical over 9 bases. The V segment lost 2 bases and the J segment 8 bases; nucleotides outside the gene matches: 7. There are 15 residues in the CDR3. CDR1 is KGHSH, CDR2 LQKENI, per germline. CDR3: CASSPGGTGQYIQYF. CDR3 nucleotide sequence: TGTGCCAGCTCACCAGGAGGGACAGGGCAATACATTCAGTACTTC.

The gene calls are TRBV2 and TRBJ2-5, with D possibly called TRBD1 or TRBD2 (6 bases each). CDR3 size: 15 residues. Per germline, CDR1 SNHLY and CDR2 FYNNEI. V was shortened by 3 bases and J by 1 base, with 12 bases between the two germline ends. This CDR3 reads CASSEGGVFQETQYF. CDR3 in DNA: TGTGCCAGCAGTGAGGGGGGCGTGTTCCAAGAGACCCAGTACTTC.

In DNA form, the CDR3 reads TGCAGTGCTAGGCCGGACCCCAACTGGGACGAGCAGTACTTC. Translated, it gives CSARPDPNWDEQYF. The genes are TRBV20-1 and TRBJ2-7; no reliable D call. Germline V gene lookup returns CDR1 DFQATT and CDR2 SNEGSKA (reference sequence). The V and J ends lost 3 bases and 5 bases respectively, with 17 bases between them. The CDR3 contains 14 residues.

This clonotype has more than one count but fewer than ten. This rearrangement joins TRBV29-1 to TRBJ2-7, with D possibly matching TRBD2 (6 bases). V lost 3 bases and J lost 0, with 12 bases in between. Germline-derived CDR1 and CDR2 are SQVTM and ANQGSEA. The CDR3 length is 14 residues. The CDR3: CSVDSGRASYEQYF. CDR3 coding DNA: TGCAGCGTTGATAGCGGACGGGCCTCCTACGAGCAGTACTTC.

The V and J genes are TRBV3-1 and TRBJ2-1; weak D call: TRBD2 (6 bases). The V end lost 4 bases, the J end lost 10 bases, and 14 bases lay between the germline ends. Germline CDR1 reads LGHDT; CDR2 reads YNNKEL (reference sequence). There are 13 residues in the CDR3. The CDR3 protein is CASSLRGRPEQFF. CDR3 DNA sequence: TGTGCCAGCAGCCTCCGAGGGAGGCCGGAGCAGTTCTTC.

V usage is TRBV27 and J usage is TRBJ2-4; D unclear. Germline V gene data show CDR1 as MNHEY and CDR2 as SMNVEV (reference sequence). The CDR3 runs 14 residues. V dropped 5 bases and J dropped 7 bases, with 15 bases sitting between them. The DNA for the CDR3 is TGTGCCAGCAGTCCATACGGCCTCGGGAACATTCAGTACTTC. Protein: CASSPYGLGNIQYF.

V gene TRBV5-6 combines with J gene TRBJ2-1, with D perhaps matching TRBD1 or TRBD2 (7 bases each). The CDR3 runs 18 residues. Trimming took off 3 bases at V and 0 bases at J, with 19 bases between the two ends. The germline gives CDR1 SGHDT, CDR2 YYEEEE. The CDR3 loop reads CASSSLTSRGSSYNEQFF. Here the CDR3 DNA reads TGTGCCAGCAGCTCTCTGACTAGCAGGGGGAGCTCCTACAATGAGCAGTTCTTC. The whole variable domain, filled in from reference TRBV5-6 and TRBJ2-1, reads DAGVTQSPTHLIKTRGQQVTLRCSPKSGHDTVSWYQQALGQGPQFIFQYYEEEERQRGNFPDRFSGHQFPNYSSELNVNALLLGDSALYLCASSSLTSRGSSYNEQFFGPGTRLTVL.

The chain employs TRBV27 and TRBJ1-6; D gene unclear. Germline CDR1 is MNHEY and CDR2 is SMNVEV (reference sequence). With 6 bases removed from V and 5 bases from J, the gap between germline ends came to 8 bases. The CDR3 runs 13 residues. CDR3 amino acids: CASRPTDNSPLHF. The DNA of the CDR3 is TGTGCCAGCAGGCCAACAGATAATTCACCCCTCCACTTT.

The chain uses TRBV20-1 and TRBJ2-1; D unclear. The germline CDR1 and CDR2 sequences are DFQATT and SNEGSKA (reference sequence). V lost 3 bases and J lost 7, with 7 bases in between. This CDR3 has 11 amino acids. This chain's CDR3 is CSASLGNEQFF. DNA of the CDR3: TGCAGTGCTAGCTTGGGGAATGAGCAGTTCTTC.

CDR3 in DNA: TGCGCCAGCAGCTTAGAAGGGACAGGAGGAAACACCATATATTTT. Translation gives CASSLEGTGGNTIYF. V and J are TRBV5-1 and TRBJ1-3; 8 bases agree with TRBD1. Germline V gene lookup returns CDR1 SGHRS and CDR2 YFSETQ. After removal of 2 bases from V and 4 bases from J, the junction contained 5 bases not matched to a gene. The CDR3 contains 15 residues.

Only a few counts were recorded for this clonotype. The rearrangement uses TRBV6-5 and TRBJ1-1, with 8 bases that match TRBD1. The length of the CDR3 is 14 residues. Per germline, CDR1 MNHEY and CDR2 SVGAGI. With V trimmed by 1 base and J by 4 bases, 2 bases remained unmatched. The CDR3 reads CASSYLQGGTEAFF. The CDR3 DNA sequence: TGTGCCAGCAGTTACTTACAGGGGGGCACTGAAGCTTTCTTT.

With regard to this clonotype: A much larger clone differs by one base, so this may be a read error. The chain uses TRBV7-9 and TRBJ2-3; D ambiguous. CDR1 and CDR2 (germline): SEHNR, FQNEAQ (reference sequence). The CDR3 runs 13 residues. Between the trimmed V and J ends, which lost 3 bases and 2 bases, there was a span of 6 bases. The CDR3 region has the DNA TGTGCCAGCAGCTTGGACGTCACAGATACGCAGTATTTT. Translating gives CASSLDVTDTQYF.

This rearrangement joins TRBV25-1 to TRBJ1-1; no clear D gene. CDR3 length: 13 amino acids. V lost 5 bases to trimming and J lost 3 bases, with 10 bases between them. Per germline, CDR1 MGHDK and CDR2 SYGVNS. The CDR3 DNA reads TGTGCCAGCAGTCTGCAGTTTTACACTGAAGCTTTCTTT. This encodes CASSLQFYTEAFF.

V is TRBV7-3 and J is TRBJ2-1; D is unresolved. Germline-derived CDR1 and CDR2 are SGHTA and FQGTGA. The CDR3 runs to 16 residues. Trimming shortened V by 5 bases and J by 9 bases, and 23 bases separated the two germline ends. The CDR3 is CASSPPTSRTSGEQFF. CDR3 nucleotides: TGTGCCAGCAGCCCCCCTACTTCCCGCACCTCCGGTGAGCAGTTCTTC. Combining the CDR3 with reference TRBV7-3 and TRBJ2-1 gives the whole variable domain GAGVSQTPSNKVTEKGKYVELRCDPISGHTALYWYRQSLGQGPEFLIYFQGTGAADDSGLPNDRFFAVRPEGSVSTLKIQRTERGDSAVYLCASSPPTSRTSGEQFFGPGTRLTVL.